This T cell receptor beta chain is drawn from a study of memory CD4+ T cells and cytomegalovirus serostatus. Study at large: Healthy Belgian adult donors included nine or ten CMV-positive and some 23 CMV-negative people. Broader study findings: About 40% of the roughly 160 known CMV-associated TCRbeta sequences appeared in CD4+ memory. Suggested: most of the CMV-linked TCR signature lies in CD4+ memory cells.

CDR1 and CDR2 (germline): SGHRS, YFSETQ. The CDR3 extends over 14 amino acids. Trimming took 4 bases from V and 9 from J, leaving 17 bases between them. Details on this clone: Its antigen remains unknown.

The sort gate was single viable CD3+CD4+CD8-CD45RO+ cells for memory CD4+ T cells. Measured with immunoSEQ multiplex PCR; TCRdb has only the in-frame clones, and not every one. The table has roughly 42,000 clones, 60% to 85% seen once; the top ten hold less than 0.6%. V is TRBV5-1 and J is TRBJ2-1; a possible D gene is TRBD2 (5 bases). The TCR originated in an adult in good health and CMV-seronegative. Sequencing was done on a sample of memory CD4+ T cells from blood. Here the CDR3 reads CASSTTRGVGEQFF. The CDR3 nucleotides read TGCGCCAGCAGCACTACCCGGGGAGTAGGTGAGCAGTTCTTC.